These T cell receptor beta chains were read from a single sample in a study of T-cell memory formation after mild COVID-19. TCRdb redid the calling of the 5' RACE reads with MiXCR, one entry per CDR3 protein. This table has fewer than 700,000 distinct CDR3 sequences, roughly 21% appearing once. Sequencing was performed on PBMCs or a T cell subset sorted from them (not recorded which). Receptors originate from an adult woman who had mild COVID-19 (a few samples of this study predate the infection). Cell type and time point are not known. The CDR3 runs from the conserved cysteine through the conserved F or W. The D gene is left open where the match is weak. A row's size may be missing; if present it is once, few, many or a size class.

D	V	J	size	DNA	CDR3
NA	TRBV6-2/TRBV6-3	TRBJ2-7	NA	TGTGCCAGCAGAATGCTCTACGAGCAGTACTTC	CASRMLYEQYF
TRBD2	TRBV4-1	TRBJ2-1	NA	TGCGCCAGCAGCCTACTTAGCGGGGGAGCCTACAATGAGCAGTTCTTC	CASSLLSGGAYNEQFF
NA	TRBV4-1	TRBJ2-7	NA	TGCGCCCGCAGTTCTCCGGGACGGAGCTACGAGCAGTACTTC	CARSSPGRSYEQYF
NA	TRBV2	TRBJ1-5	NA	TGTGCCAGCAGTGAAGCGGGTCCCCCCCAGCCCCAGCATTTT	CASSEAGPPQPQHF
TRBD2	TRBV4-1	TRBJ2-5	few	TGCGCCAGCAGCCAAGATTGGGGGGGACAAGAGACCCAGTACTTC	CASSQDWGGQETQYF
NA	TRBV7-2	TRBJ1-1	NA	TGTGCCAGCAGCCCCCAGCGCAGGGGCACTGAAGCTTTCTTT	CASSPQRRGTEAFF
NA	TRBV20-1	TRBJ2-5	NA	TGCAGTGCTAGACCCGGAGTCGAGACCCAGTACTTC	CSARPGVETQYF
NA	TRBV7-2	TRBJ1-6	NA	TGTGCCAGCAGCTTTCGACAGGCGAACTCTAATTCACCCCTCCACTTT	CASSFRQANSNSPLHF
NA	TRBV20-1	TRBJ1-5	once	TGCAGTGCTAGAGAGATACACGGGAGTCAGCCCCAGCATTTT	CSAREIHGSQPQHF
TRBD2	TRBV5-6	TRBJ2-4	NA	TGTGCCAGAAGCCCCCCGGGACTAGCGGGAGCGGAAGCCAAAAACATTCAGTACTTC	CARSPPGLAGAEAKNIQYF
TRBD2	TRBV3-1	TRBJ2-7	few	TGTGCCAGCAGCCGCCCGGGACTAGCTTCCGAGCAGTACTTC	CASSRPGLASEQYF